The 12 T cell receptor beta chains listed next were all sequenced from one sample in a study of OX40 agonist ivuxolimab in advanced cancers. Clones were read by immunoSEQ multiplex PCR, and TCRdb kept only the in-frame ones, dropping some. The sample contains roughly 71,000 clones, more than 65% of which appear only once. The source material was CD4+ or CD8+ T cells sorted from blood, sampled in a trial of the OX40 agonist ivuxolimab. The receptors derive from an adult with an advanced solid tumor such as melanoma, head and neck, liver or kidney cancer.

The gene calls are TRBV9 and TRBJ2-2, with D possibly TRBD1 on 6 matching bases. CDR3 length equals 17 residues. The ends were cut back, 0 bases at V and 7 bases at J, with 19 bases in the middle. The germline V gene encodes CDR1 SGDLS and CDR2 YYNGEE. CDR3 loop: CASSVARLGAGVGELFF. For the CDR3, the DNA is TGTGCCAGCAGCGTAGCCCGTCTGGGGGCAGGGGTCGGGGAGCTGTTTTTT.

The chain uses TRBV4-2 and TRBJ1-2; the match to TRBD1 covers 7 bases. The germline CDR1 and CDR2 sequences are LGHNA and YNFKEQ. The CDR3 extends over 13 amino acids. Trimming took 4 bases from V and 2 from J; bases not matched to a gene: 1. CDR3 DNA: TGTGCCAGCAGCCCCAGGGGGAACTATGGCTACACCTTC. Translating it yields CASSPRGNYGYTF.

In this sample, this clone turned up a few times. The rearrangement links TRBV2 to TRBJ2-1; 8 nucleotides match TRBD2. This CDR3 is 14 amino acids long. Trimming took 9 bases from V and 4 from J; bases not matched to a gene: 8. The germline CDR1 and CDR2 sequences are SNHLY and FYNNEI. As DNA, the CDR3 is TGTGCCAGGGGAAGCGGGAGCGCATACAATGAGCAGTTCTTC. This sequence encodes CARGSGSAYNEQFF.

This chain links TRBV19 with TRBJ1-2; a weak D match, TRBD1 (5 bases). Germline assignment: CDR1 LNHDA and CDR2 SQIVND (reference sequence). CDR3 length equals 14 residues. The V end lost 3 bases, the J end lost 4 bases, and 12 bases lay between the germline ends. DNA for the CDR3: TGTGCCAGTAGTATGAGCTTCGGGGGCTATGGCTACACCTTC. This sequence encodes CASSMSFGGYGYTF.

V and J are TRBV11-2 and TRBJ2-2, with a weak D call TRBD1 (5 bases). CDR3 length equals 18 residues. Trimming stripped 5 bases from V and 5 bases from J, with 24 bases between. The germline gives CDR1 SGHAT, CDR2 FQNNGV. The CDR3, as DNA: TGTGCCAGCAGCCCCCTGTGGGGCGGTAAGAAAGGGACCGGGGAGCTGTTTTTT. Protein product: CASSPLWGGKKGTGELFF.

V and J are TRBV30 and TRBJ1-2; the D gene is possibly TRBD1 (6 bases). Looked up from germline, CDR1 is GTSNPN and CDR2 is SVGIG (reference sequence). V dropped 3 bases and J dropped 2 bases, with 16 bases sitting between them. The CDR3 is 15 amino acids. The CDR3 DNA reads as TGTGCCTGGAGGGATCTGCGGGGGCGCAACTATGGCTACACCTTC. Its translation: CAWRDLRGRNYGYTF.

This clone has a single count. The gene calls are TRBV5-4 and TRBJ2-5; D possibly matches TRBD1 or TRBD2 (6 bases each). The CDR3 covers 15 residues. CDR1 and CDR2 from the germline V gene are SGHNT and YYREEE (reference sequence). Trimming stripped 4 bases from V and 5 bases from J, with 18 bases between. CDR3 sequence reads: CASSKGPPGAETQYF. The CDR3 coding sequence is TGTGCCAGCAGCAAGGGTCCCCCGGGGGCGGAGACCCAGTACTTC. Full variable domain (outside the CDR3, taken from reference TRBV5-4 and TRBJ2-5): ETGVTQSPTHLIKTRGQQVTLRCSSQSGHNTVSWYQQALGQGPQFIFQYYREEENGRGNFPPRFSGLQFPNYSSELNVNALELDDSALYLCASSKGPPGAETQYFGPGTRLLVL.

This sequence joins TRBV12-2 and TRBJ2-3; the D call of TRBD2 is as the table states it, not checked on the DNA. TRBV12-2 is designated a pseudogene. The CDR3 has 18 amino acids. CDR3 in DNA: TGTGCAAGTCGATCCCACGCACTAGCGGGAGTCTGGTTAGATACGCAGTATTTT. Translation gives CASRSHALAGVWLDTQYF.

The chain couples TRBV28 to TRBJ2-7; 9 positions agree with TRBD1. The V gene's germline CDR1 is MDHEN and CDR2 SYDVKM. This CDR3 region has 16 residues. J lost 1 base, V lost 5 bases, and 9 bases had no gene match. The CDR3 bases are TGTGCCAGCAGTCCGATGAAGACAGGGGGATCCTACGAGCAGTACTTC. It translates to CASSPMKTGGSYEQYF. Full variable domain (missing parts from reference TRBV28 and TRBJ2-7): DVKVTQSSRYLVKRTGEKVFLECVQDMDHENMFWYRQDPGLGLRLIYFSYDVKMKEKGDIPEGYSVSREKKERFSLILESASTNQTSMYLCASSPMKTGGSYEQYFGPGTRLTVT.

This rearrangement joins TRBV4-1 to TRBJ1-5; 9 bases are shared with TRBD1. V dropped 0 bases and J dropped 7; count of bases not matched to a gene: 7. The CDR3 spans 16 residues. The germline V gene encodes CDR1 MGHRA and CDR2 YSYEKL. The CDR3 DNA reads as TGCGCCAGCAGCCAAGACAAGACAGGGGGTCTGCAGCCCCAGCATTTT. Its protein product is CASSQDKTGGLQPQHF.

V is TRBV5-1 and J is TRBJ2-1, with 7 positions matching TRBD1. V gave up 1 base and J gave up 7 bases; unmatched junction bases: 8. Germline V gene data show CDR1 as SGHRS and CDR2 as YFSETQ. The CDR3 covers 15 residues. CDR3 bases: TGCGCCAGCAGCTTGAAACAGGGGTCGATAAATGAGCAGTTCTTC. This codes for CASSLKQGSINEQFF.

Note on this clone: The sample holds other DNA sequences that translate to the same CDR3. This rearrangement joins TRBV30 to TRBJ1-6; the D gene is possibly TRBD1 (5 bases). Germline V lookup: CDR1 GTSNPN, CDR2 SVGIG (reference sequence). This CDR3 has 15 residues. V was cut by 1 base and J by 4 bases, with 11 bases left in between. As DNA, the CDR3 is TGTGCCTGGAGTGGTAGACAGCGTTATAATTCACCCCTCCACTTT. It codes for CAWSGRQRYNSPLHF.